This is a list of T cell receptor beta chains from one sample in a study of blood T cell repertoires in COVID-19. Measured with immunoSEQ multiplex PCR; TCRdb has only the in-frame clones, and not every one. The table records approximately 6,200 clones, around 67% of them present only once. The sequencing sample was made of peripheral blood. The receptors here all came from a man in his fifties or sixties with acute or convalescent COVID-19. Each CDR3 is given with its conserved first and last residue. D genes are given only for firm matches. Clone sizes are given selectively: once, few, many, or a class where the clone is expanded.

d_gene,len,v_gene,abundance,j_gene,CDR3aa,CDR3nt
TRBD2,14,TRBV7-2,NA,TRBJ2-7,CASTERGTSYEQYF,TGTGCCAGCACGGAGCGGGGGACCTCCTACGAGCAGTACTTC
TRBD2,16,TRBV6-2/TRBV6-3,NA,TRBJ2-7,CASSYTSGSEYYEQYF,TGTGCCAGCAGTTACACTAGCGGTAGCGAGTACTACGAGCAGTACTTC
TRBD1,15,TRBV27,medium-sized,TRBJ1-4,CASSPLGTAGEKLFF,TGTGCCAGCAGTCCGCTCGGGACAGCTGGTGAAAAACTGTTTTTT
NA,13,TRBV9,NA,TRBJ1-1,CASSLSEGGETFF,TGTGCCAGCAGCTTATCAGAAGGGGGTGAGACTTTCTTT
NA,11,TRBV2,NA,TRBJ2-5,CATSLEETQYF,TGTGCCACCTCCCTTGAAGAGACCCAGTACTTC
NA,16,TRBV5-5,NA,TRBJ2-7,CASSLAVTVNSYEQYF,TGTGCCAGCAGCTTGGCCGTTACAGTAAACTCCTACGAGCAGTACTTC
NA,16,TRBV19,NA,TRBJ1-2,CASSIPERIAGYGYTF,TGTGCCAGTAGTATACCGGAGCGGATAGCAGGCTATGGCTACACCTTC
TRBD1,15,TRBV6-5,NA,TRBJ1-1,CASRLDYRGLTEAFF,TGTGCCAGCAGACTCGATTACAGGGGGCTTACTGAAGCTTTCTTT
NA,13,TRBV7-2,few,TRBJ1-4,CASSLELNEKLFF,TGTGCCAGCAGCTTAGAGCTTAATGAAAAACTGTTTTTT
NA,13,TRBV4-1,few,TRBJ1-2,CASSQGGGYGYTF,TGCGCCAGCAGCCAAGGGGGAGGCTATGGCTACACCTTC